This T cell receptor beta chain appears in the sequencing data of a study of human T cells and chemical hapten exposure. The wider study: Patients, a majority of them female, were diagnosed with alopecia areata, totalis or universalis. General study results and limits: Significantly more large CDR3 similarity clusters were formed by expanded TCRs than by controls.

Time point noted: pre-sensitization, week 0. As for treatment: therapeutic diphenylcyclopropenone sensitization with weekly scalp DPC. Under the authors' procedure: TCRs per sample had a median of 95,638 and ranged from about 23,224 to 750,000. TCRdb analysed the RACE reads with MiXCR anew, one entry per CDR3 protein. V and J calls and clone size were set by TCRdb, not the authors. The data contain over 300,000 distinct CDR3 sequences, 5.1% of them seen just once; the ten biggest clones take up roughly 2.6%. Germline-derived CDR1 and CDR2 are SQVTM and ANQGSEA. Trimming pared 4 bases from V and 2 bases from J, leaving 17 bases between. The CDR3 loop spans 16 amino acids. This clonotype has a handful of counts. Its antigen is still unknown.

This clonotype originated in a woman between 45 and 65 years old with alopecia areata. Some clones in this sample may be carry-over from other donors' samples. This chain connects TRBV29-1 to TRBJ1-4; no clear D gene. The sample here was whole blood, taken in connection with sensitization to the hapten diphenylcyclopropenone (DPC). CDR3 DNA: TGCAGCGTTGTTTTGCGCCCTTTCGGGACTAATGAAAAACTGTTTTTT. This gives the protein CSVVLRPFGTNEKLFF.